These 21 T cell receptor beta chains originate from one sample sequenced in a study of shared clonotypes between healthy human individuals. Sequencing was performed with immunoSEQ multiplex PCR; in TCRdb, only in-frame clones are kept and a portion is missing. The sample lists millions of clones; roughly 91% were seen once. Naive-designated CD8 cells lacked CD45RO, were positively enriched for CCR7, and omitted terminally differentiated effector memory CD45RA+ cells. The source material was naive CD8+ T cells from PBMCs. All receptors come from a man aged 18 to 30 in good health. Some clones in this sample may be carry-over from other donors' samples.

About this clone: Other nucleotide sequences from this sample produce the same CDR3. The chain recombines TRBV27 with TRBJ2-5; D may be TRBD2 (7 bases). Per germline, CDR1 MNHEY and CDR2 SMNVEV (reference sequence). CDR3 size: 14 residues. With 5 bases removed from V and 5 bases from J, the gap between germline ends came to 15 bases. The CDR3 bases are TGTGCCAGCAGTCTACGGGGGGCTTGGGAGACCCAGTACTTC. This gives the protein CASSLRGAWETQYF.

The J gene is TRBJ1-1, the V gene TRBV10-3, with 7 positions matching TRBD1. The CDR3 is 14 residues long. The V gene's germline CDR1 is ENHRY and CDR2 SYGVKD. The ends lost 8 bases at V and 0 bases at J; junction bases unmatched: 6. This chain's CDR3 is CAIADRVLNTEAFF. CDR3 nucleotides: TGTGCCATCGCAGACAGGGTGTTGAACACTGAAGCTTTCTTT.

V is TRBV28 and J is TRBJ2-5; 9 nucleotides match TRBD2. V shed 8 bases, J shed 2 bases, and the junction held 9 bases outside the gene matches. The CDR3 totals 15 residues. Germline V CDR1 and CDR2: MDHEN, SYDVKM. The CDR3 loop is CASGSRTSAQETQYF. The CDR3 DNA reads TGTGCCAGCGGGAGTAGGACTAGCGCTCAAGAGACCCAGTACTTC.

The chain is built from TRBV29-1 and TRBJ1-5, with 7 bases matching TRBD1. Germline V gene data show CDR1 as SQVTM and CDR2 as ANQGSEA. V dropped 6 bases and J dropped 7; count of bases not matched to a gene: 9. The CDR3 loop spans 13 amino acids. CDR3 residues: CSVGDRVSQPQHF. The CDR3 DNA reads TGCAGCGTCGGTGACAGGGTGAGCCAGCCCCAGCATTTT. The complete variable domain, with remaining parts taken from reference TRBV29-1 and TRBJ1-5, reads SAVISQKPSRDICQRGTSLTIQCQVDSQVTMMFWYRQQPGQSLTLIATANQGSEATYESGFVIDKFPISRPNLTFSTLTVSNMSPEDSSIYLCSVGDRVSQPQHFGDGTRLSIL.

This chain joins TRBV7-9 and TRBJ1-2, with D tentatively TRBD1 (6 bases). Trimming removed 4 bases at V and 0 bases at J, with 15 bases between. This CDR3 comprises 16 residues. In germline, CDR1 is SEHNR, CDR2 FQNEAQ (reference sequence). The CDR3, as DNA: TGTGCCAGCAGCTCCACAGAGACAGGAACTAACTATGGCTACACCTTC. It translates to CASSSTETGTNYGYTF. The full variable domain, in which reference TRBV7-9 and TRBJ1-2 provide the parts outside the CDR3, is DTGVSQNPRHKITKRGQNVTFRCDPISEHNRLYWYRQTLGQGPEFLTYFQNEAQLEKSRLLSDRFSAERPKGSFSTLEIQRTEQGDSAMYLCASSSTETGTNYGYTFGSGTRLTVV.

The chain has TRBV25-1 and TRBJ2-1; 14 bases agree with TRBD2. The CDR3 is made up of 15 amino acids. Germline CDR1 reads MGHDK; CDR2 reads SYGVNS. V was clipped by 7 bases and J by 8 bases; unmatched bases: 7. The CDR3 nucleotides read TGTGCCAGCAATGACGGGACTAGCGGGAGCTATGAGCAGTTCTTC. Its protein product is CASNDGTSGSYEQFF.

The chain uses TRBV6-1 and TRBJ2-1; 13 nucleotides match TRBD2. Losses at the gene ends were 9 bases for V and 6 bases for J; bases not matched to a gene: 5. CDR1 and CDR2 (germline): MNHNS, SASEGT. The CDR3 is made up of 14 amino acids. The CDR3 loop is CASIGLAGVNEQFF. CDR3 nucleotide sequence: TGTGCCAGTATTGGACTAGCGGGAGTCAATGAGCAGTTCTTC.

The chain employs TRBV28 and TRBJ2-7; D remains unclear. Germline V gene data show CDR1 as MDHEN and CDR2 as SYDVKM. CDR3 length: 14 residues. Trimming took off 1 base at V and 2 bases at J, with 9 bases between the two ends. CDR3 sequence (DNA): TGTGCCAGCAGTTTATCGTGGGAAGCCTACGAGCAGTACTTC. Its protein product is CASSLSWEAYEQYF.

The chain employs TRBV19 and TRBJ2-3; D is possibly TRBD2 (5 bases). CDR3 length: 13 amino acids. V was cut by 0 bases and J by 9 bases, with 10 bases left in between. The V gene's germline CDR1 is LNHDA and CDR2 SQIVND (reference sequence). In DNA, the CDR3 is TGTGCCAGTAGTATAGACGGGGAAGAGACGCAGTATTTT. This translates into CASSIDGEETQYF.

The J gene is TRBJ2-1, the V gene TRBV5-1; 8 positions agree with TRBD2. V lost 3 bases to trimming and J lost 6 bases; unmatched junction nucleotides: 8. CDR3 length: 15 amino acids. Germline CDR1 is SGHRS and CDR2 is YFSETQ. CDR3 bases: TGCGCCAGCAGCTGGGGACTAGTCGAAGGCAATGAGCAGTTCTTC. It specifies CASSWGLVEGNEQFF.

This clone appeared a few times. The V gene is TRBV19, the J gene TRBJ1-1; TRBD1 might be the D (6 bases). V was pared by 7 bases and J by 3 bases, with 18 bases between. Germline V lookup: CDR1 LNHDA, CDR2 SQIVND (reference sequence). The CDR3 extends over 15 amino acids. Written as DNA, the CDR3 is TGTGCCAGTACTCGACGGGGACACCCGGACACTGAAGCTTTCTTT. This gives the protein CASTRRGHPDTEAFF.

The chain employs TRBV5-1 and TRBJ2-5, with D possibly matching TRBD1 (5 bases). The V and J ends lost 5 bases and 5 bases respectively, with 22 bases between them. Germline V lookup: CDR1 SGHRS, CDR2 YFSETQ. The CDR3 consists of 16 residues. The CDR3 reads CASREVQGREGETQYF. The CDR3 coding sequence is TGCGCCAGCAGAGAGGTGCAGGGTAGGGAAGGGGAGACCCAGTACTTC.

The rearrangement joins TRBV10-3 to TRBJ1-1; a weak D match, TRBD1 (6 bases). Trimming pared 4 bases from V and 0 bases from J, leaving 15 bases between. CDR1 and CDR2 from the germline V gene are ENHRY and SYGVKD. The CDR3 loop spans 16 amino acids. The CDR3 DNA reads as TGTGCCATCAGTGGTCTCAGGGGCCCCATGAACACTGAAGCTTTCTTT. It specifies CAISGLRGPMNTEAFF.

The J gene is TRBJ2-3, the V gene TRBV5-1; no reliable D call. V gave up 4 bases and J gave up 1 base, with 4 bases separating them. Germline-derived CDR1 and CDR2 are SGHRS and YFSETQ. The CDR3 is made up of 12 amino acids. CDR3 bases: TGCGCCAGCAGCACGGGCACAGATACGCAGTATTTT. This translates into CASSTGTDTQYF.

This clone was observed once. The chain employs TRBV6-1 and TRBJ2-5, with no clear D. Deletions cut 2 bases from V and 1 base from J, with 8 bases between. From germline, CDR1 is MNHNS and CDR2 SASEGT. The length of the CDR3 is 14 residues. In DNA, the CDR3 is TGTGCCAGCAGTGAACTACGGATCCAAGAGACCCAGTACTTC. Translation gives CASSELRIQETQYF.

CDR3 in amino acids: CASSQEVAGGYEQYF. In DNA, the CDR3 is TGTGCCAGCAGCCAAGAAGTAGCGGGAGGCTACGAGCAGTACTTC. The chain employs TRBV4-2 and TRBJ2-7; 10 bases are shared with TRBD2. This CDR3 has 15 residues. Germline lookup yields CDR1 LGHNA and CDR2 YNFKEQ. V shed 0 bases and J 3 bases; nucleotides not matched to a gene: 2.

The genes are TRBV6-1 and TRBJ1-5; D not resolved. Germline V gene sequence: CDR1 MNHNS, CDR2 SASEGT. The CDR3 is 14 amino acids. Trimming cost V 8 bases and J 0 bases, with 11 bases left between them. Here the CDR3 reads CASHRPYSNQPQHF. CDR3 in DNA: TGTGCCAGCCACCGGCCCTATAGCAATCAGCCCCAGCATTTT.

V usage is TRBV19 and J usage is TRBJ1-5; D is uncertain. The CDR3 extends over 16 amino acids. Germline V gene sequence: CDR1 LNHDA, CDR2 SQIVND (reference sequence). The V end was cut by 0 bases, the J end by 0 bases, with 9 bases between. CDR3 DNA: TGTGCCAGTAGTATAGAAGTGGTTTATAGCAATCAGCCCCAGCATTTT. This sequence encodes CASSIEVVYSNQPQHF. Together with reference TRBV19 and TRBJ1-5, the CDR3 gives the full variable domain: DGGITQSPKYLFRKEGQNVTLSCEQNLNHDAMYWYRQDPGQGLRLIYYSQIVNDFQKGDIAEGYSVSREKKESFPLTVTSAQKNPTAFYLCASSIEVVYSNQPQHFGDGTRLSIL.

V and J are TRBV28 and TRBJ1-1; no reliable D call. The CDR3 covers 13 residues. V shed 8 bases and J shed 1 base, with 11 bases lying between them. CDR1 MDHEN and CDR2 SYDVKM come from the germline V gene. The CDR3 DNA is TGTGCCAGCGAGGTGGCAGAGAACACTGAAGCTTTCTTT. Protein: CASEVAENTEAFF.

Turning to this clone: The sample holds other DNA sequences that translate to the same CDR3. The chain links TRBV12-5 to TRBJ2-7, with D unresolved. CDR3 length: 12 amino acids. Per germline, CDR1 LGHNT and CDR2 FRNRAP. V lost 3 bases and J 3 bases, leaving 6 bases between the germline ends. The CDR3 here is CASGFSVYEQYF. CDR3 bases: TGTGCTAGTGGTTTTTCAGTCTACGAGCAGTACTTC.

The chain carries TRBV27 and TRBJ1-1, with unresolved D. Germline values: CDR1 MNHEY, CDR2 SMNVEV (reference sequence). V gave up 8 bases and J gave up 4 bases, with 11 bases separating them. CDR3 size: 12 residues. As DNA, the CDR3 is TGTGCCAGCCGAAAGGGTATCACTGAAGCTTTCTTT. Translated, it gives CASRKGITEAFF.